Shown below are 27 T cell receptor beta chains from a single sample sequenced in a study of blood T cells in healthy people across ages. A second about 6 to 12 cycle PCR used barcoded and J-beta primers. Each CDR3 protein gets one entry after TCRdb re-called the 5' RACE reads with MiXCR. The sample lists nearly 1 million distinct CDR3 sequences, just over 50% occurring once. Sequenced sample: blood. Receptors were obtained from a woman aged 55-70 years in good health.

J is TRBJ2-5 and V is TRBV28; D not certain. The CDR3 has 14 residues. The V gene's germline CDR1 is MDHEN and CDR2 SYDVKM. The germline V and J ends were trimmed by 2 bases and 9 bases, with 16 bases remaining between them. The CDR3 spells CASSLAPQGKAQYF. The CDR3 nucleotides read TGTGCCAGCAGTTTAGCCCCTCAAGGGAAGGCCCAGTACTTC.

The rearrangement uses TRBV20-1 and TRBJ1-5; tentatively, D is TRBD1 (6 bases). The CDR3 is 14 amino acids. Trimming pared 5 bases from V and 0 bases from J, leaving 11 bases between. Germline loops: CDR1 DFQATT, CDR2 SNEGSKA (reference sequence). This CDR3 is CSAPDSYSNQPQHF. The CDR3 DNA follows: TGCAGTGCTCCGGACAGTTATAGCAATCAGCCCCAGCATTTT.

The rearrangement uses TRBV18 and TRBJ2-7, with 8 nucleotides matching TRBD2. V dropped 8 bases and J dropped 4; count of bases not matched to a gene: 10. This CDR3 spans 14 amino acids. CDR1 is KGHSH and CDR2 is LQKENI in the germline V gene. The CDR3 DNA reads TGTGCCAGCCGGGCTGGCGGGAGGTGGTACGAGCAGTACTTC. This gives the protein CASRAGGRWYEQYF.

The chain uses TRBV4-1 and TRBJ2-2; no clear D. Germline-derived CDR1 and CDR2 are MGHRA and YSYEKL. There are 15 residues in the CDR3. V was cut by 6 bases and J by 2 bases, with 13 bases left in between. CDR3 protein: CASRQQNLNTGELFF. The CDR3 DNA sequence: TGCGCCAGCAGGCAACAAAACCTAAACACCGGGGAGCTGTTTTTT.

This clonotype occurred a few times. V gene TRBV5-1 combines with J gene TRBJ1-4; unclear D gene. CDR1 is SGHRS, CDR2 YFSETQ, per germline. This CDR3 region has 15 residues. Trimming cost V 1 base and J 3 bases, with 10 bases left between them. In DNA, the CDR3 is TGCGCCAGCAGCTTGTCGGCTGCGGCTAATGAAAAACTGTTTTTT. Translation: CASSLSAAANEKLFF.

The sample holds a few counts of this clonotype. This chain uses TRBV9 with TRBJ2-5; TRBD1 matches 8 bases. The germline gives CDR1 SGDLS, CDR2 YYNGEE. CDR3 length: 14 residues. Trimming at V came to 0 bases and at J to 8 bases, leaving 6 bases not matched to a gene. CDR3: CASSVVGQGATQYF. CDR3 in DNA: TGTGCCAGCAGCGTAGTTGGGCAGGGGGCTACCCAGTACTTC.

The chain couples TRBV27 to TRBJ2-3; D gene ambiguous. Trimming stripped 6 bases from V and 1 base from J, with 17 bases between. Germline values: CDR1 MNHEY, CDR2 SMNVEV (reference sequence). This CDR3 spans 16 amino acids. This chain's CDR3 is CASSLTRGLGTDTQYF. The CDR3 coding sequence is TGTGCCAGCAGCCTGACCAGAGGATTGGGCACAGATACGCAGTATTTT.

The V call is TRBV6-2 or TRBV6-3, the J call TRBJ2-5; 13 nucleotides line up with TRBD2. CDR3 length: 16 amino acids. Germline V CDR1 and CDR2: MNHEY, SVGEGT. Trimming cost V 5 bases and J 7 bases; bases outside gene matches: 10. The CDR3 loop reads CASSGGTSGMGATQYF. The CDR3 nucleotides are TGTGCCAGCAGTGGGGGGACTAGCGGGATGGGTGCGACCCAGTACTTC.

V usage is TRBV18 and J usage is TRBJ2-3; a weak D match, TRBD1 (5 bases). The CDR3 totals 14 residues. V dropped 2 bases and J dropped 4 bases, with 10 bases sitting between them. CDR1 KGHSH and CDR2 LQKENI come from the germline V gene. Written as DNA, the CDR3 is TGTGCCAGCTCACCAGCACAAGGGGCAGATACGCAGTATTTT. Protein product: CASSPAQGADTQYF.

The gene calls are TRBV20-1 and TRBJ2-5; TRBD1 is a possible D gene (6 bases). The end of the DNA fits TRBJ2-7 better, so the J call may be wrong. The CDR3 has 13 residues. Germline lookup yields CDR1 DFQATT and CDR2 SNEGSKA (reference sequence). The CDR3 sequence is CSAKGTRTYEQYF. In nucleotides, the CDR3 is TGCAGTGCTAAGGGGACAAGGACGTACGAGCAGTACTTC.

This clonotype was detected ten times or more. The genes are TRBV10-3 and TRBJ2-7; 8 bases fit TRBD1. V gave up 10 bases and J gave up 5 bases; unmatched junction bases: 7. CDR1 ENHRY and CDR2 SYGVKD come from the germline V gene. This CDR3 contains 12 residues. CDR3: CASGQGVNEQYF. As DNA, the CDR3 is TGTGCCAGCGGACAGGGCGTCAACGAGCAGTACTTC.

This clonotype was picked up one time. The chain has TRBV24-1 and TRBJ2-1; 12 nucleotides agree with TRBD1. The CDR3 has 14 residues. The ends lost 8 bases at V and 8 bases at J; junction bases unmatched: 6. Germline V gene lookup returns CDR1 KGHDR and CDR2 SFDVKD. The DNA for the CDR3 is TGTGCCACCACCGGGACAGGGGGCGTCCATGAGCAGTTCTTC. Protein sequence: CATTGTGGVHEQFF.

Remarks on this clonotype: A much larger clone lies one base from this, so it may be a read error. This chain's CDR3 is CSVAGTGSYERYF. The CDR3, as DNA: TGCAGCGTTGCCGGGACAGGGTCCTACGAGCGGTACTTC. The J gene is TRBJ2-7, the V gene TRBV29-1, with 9 bases identical to TRBD1. The germline CDR1 and CDR2 sequences are SQVTM and ANQGSEA. The CDR3 is 13 residues long.

This clonotype was counted between two and nine times. This chain joins TRBV12-3 or TRBV12-4 and TRBJ2-7; D perhaps matches TRBD2 (5 bases). This CDR3 comprises 17 residues. The germline V and J ends were trimmed by 6 bases and 0 bases, with 21 bases remaining between them. The CDR3 DNA follows: TGTGCCAGCAGCCTCCCCGGACTCCGTCCTAGCTCCTACGAGCAGTACTTC. Translating it yields CASSLPGLRPSSYEQYF.

The chain has TRBV11-2 and TRBJ2-7; D uncertain. Germline V gene lookup returns CDR1 SGHAT and CDR2 FQNNGV. The CDR3 contains 11 residues. V dropped 4 bases and J dropped 9 bases, with 10 bases sitting between them. The CDR3 reads CASSWGRAQYF. The CDR3 nucleotides read TGTGCCAGCAGCTGGGGTCGGGCGCAGTACTTC.

The CDR3 loop reads CASSQNSGETQYF. CDR3 nucleotide sequence: TGTGCCAGCAGCCAGAACTCCGGGGAGACCCAGTACTTC. This chain connects TRBV4-2 to TRBJ2-7; D uncertain. With the DNA end fitting TRBJ2-5 better, the J assignment may be wrong. The V gene's germline CDR1 is LGHNA and CDR2 YNFKEQ. This CDR3 region has 13 residues.

The table lists this clonotype with a count of one. The CDR3 DNA reads as TGTGCCAGCAGTCGACGGGGGACAGGGGGCTCCAATGAGCAGTTCTTC. It yields the protein CASSRRGTGGSNEQFF. The chain couples TRBV27 to TRBJ2-1; 12 bases fit TRBD1. CDR1 is MNHEY, CDR2 SMNVEV, per germline (reference sequence). This CDR3 has 16 amino acids. Germline trimming cut 5 bases from V and 6 bases from J; bases unmatched to any gene: 8.

This clonotype was seen a few times. V is TRBV28 and J is TRBJ2-5; no reliable D call. The germline CDR1 and CDR2 sequences are MDHEN and SYDVKM. The CDR3 loop spans 13 amino acids. Deletions cut 6 bases from V and 12 bases from J, with 20 bases between. This chain's CDR3 is CASRDPGRRGEYF. CDR3 coding DNA: TGTGCCAGCAGAGACCCCGGGCGTCGTGGGGAGTACTTC.

The V and J genes are TRBV6-1 and TRBJ2-7, with D possibly TRBD1 on 6 matching bases. There are 14 residues in the CDR3. Germline V lookup: CDR1 MNHNS, CDR2 SASEGT. Trimming pared 10 bases from V and 2 bases from J, leaving 18 bases between. The CDR3 DNA reads TGTGCCACCCAAGTTCAGGGGATACCCTACGAGCAGTACTTC. It is translated as CATQVQGIPYEQYF.

The CDR3 loop reads CASSPARQGAEQYF. The CDR3 region has the DNA TGCGCCAGCAGCCCCGCCCGACAGGGGGCCGAGCAGTACTTC. The chain joins TRBV5-1 to TRBJ2-7; 10 bases match TRBD1. Trimming cost V 4 bases and J 6 bases; bases outside gene matches: 7. CDR1 and CDR2 from the germline V gene are SGHRS and YFSETQ. This CDR3 contains 14 residues. Variable domain in full (rest from reference TRBV5-1 and TRBJ2-7): KAGVTQTPRYLIKTRGQQVTLSCSPISGHRSVSWYQQTPGQGLQFLFEYFSETQRNKGNFPGRFSGRQFSNSRSEMNVSTLELGDSALYLCASSPARQGAEQYFGPGTRLTVT.

The V and J genes are TRBV3-1 and TRBJ2-7; D is tentatively TRBD1 or TRBD2 (5 bases each). Germline values: CDR1 LGHDT, CDR2 YNNKEL (reference sequence). Trimming removed 3 bases at V and 6 bases at J, with 12 bases between. CDR3 length equals 13 residues. The CDR3 spells CASSHLRAGEQYF. The CDR3 nucleotides are TGTGCCAGCAGCCACCTCAGGGCGGGCGAGCAGTACTTC.

This rearrangement joins TRBV12-3 or TRBV12-4 to TRBJ2-7, with 8 bases that match TRBD2. This CDR3 region has 13 residues. V shed 6 bases, J shed 4 bases, and the junction held 5 bases outside the gene matches. The CDR3 protein is CASRGTRRYEQYF. CDR3 DNA: TGTGCCAGCAGGGGGACTAGGAGGTACGAGCAGTACTTC.

The rearrangement uses TRBV15 and TRBJ2-7; 7 bases agree with TRBD1. Matching the DNA end better, TRBJ2-5 makes the J call doubtful. This CDR3 is 19 amino acids long. CDR1 is LNHNV, CDR2 YYDKDF, per germline (reference sequence). DNA of the CDR3: TGTGCCACCAGCAGAGATCGGAAGAAATACAGGGGCGCTGGGGAGACCCAGTACTTC. Translation gives CATSRDRKKYRGAGETQYF.

The gene calls are TRBV5-1 and TRBJ1-2, with 7 bases identical to TRBD1. The CDR3 runs 17 residues. Germline loops: CDR1 SGHRS, CDR2 YFSETQ. V shed 3 bases and J 4 bases; nucleotides not matched to a gene: 15. The CDR3 is CASSWGDSNLRSYGYTF. Written as DNA, the CDR3 is TGCGCCAGCAGCTGGGGGGACAGCAACTTAAGGAGCTATGGCTACACCTTC.

This chain connects TRBV6-5 to TRBJ2-1; D unresolved. Germline CDR1 and CDR2: MNHEY and SVGAGI. This CDR3 comprises 10 residues. V lost 6 bases and J lost 11, with 8 bases in between. CDR3 protein: CASRGIQQFF. CDR3 bases: TGTGCCAGCAGGGGCATACAGCAGTTCTTC.

The chain joins TRBV21-1 to TRBJ2-7; the table's D call of TRBD1 was not tested on the DNA. TRBV21-1 represents a pseudogene. The CDR3 extends over 14 amino acids. The CDR3 coding sequence is TGTGCCAGCAGCAAGTCTCAGGGTACCTACGAGCAGTACTTC. Its protein is CASSKSQGTYEQYF.

This chain joins TRBV5-6 and TRBJ2-1; D might be TRBD2 (6 bases). V lost 4 bases and J lost 14, with 13 bases in between. The CDR3 loop spans 11 amino acids. Germline CDR1 is SGHDT and CDR2 is YYEEEE. The DNA of the CDR3 is TGTGCCAGCAGCAGCGGGCCGGGGGAGTTCTTC. Translation: CASSSGPGEFF.